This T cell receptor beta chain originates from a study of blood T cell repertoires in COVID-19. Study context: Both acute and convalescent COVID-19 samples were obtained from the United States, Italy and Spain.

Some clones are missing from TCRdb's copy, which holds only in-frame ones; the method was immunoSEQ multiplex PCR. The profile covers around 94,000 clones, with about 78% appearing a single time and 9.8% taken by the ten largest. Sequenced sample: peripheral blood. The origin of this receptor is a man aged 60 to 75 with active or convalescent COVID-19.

The CDR3 region is CASRPSGGNQPQHF. CDR3 DNA sequence: TGTGCCAGCAGGCCTTCAGGGGGCAATCAGCCCCAGCATTTT. This chain connects TRBV27 to TRBJ1-5, with D possibly matching TRBD1 (6 bases). The CDR3 contains 14 residues. The V and J ends lost 6 bases and 2 bases respectively, with 11 bases between them. In germline, CDR1 is MNHEY, CDR2 SMNVEV (reference sequence).